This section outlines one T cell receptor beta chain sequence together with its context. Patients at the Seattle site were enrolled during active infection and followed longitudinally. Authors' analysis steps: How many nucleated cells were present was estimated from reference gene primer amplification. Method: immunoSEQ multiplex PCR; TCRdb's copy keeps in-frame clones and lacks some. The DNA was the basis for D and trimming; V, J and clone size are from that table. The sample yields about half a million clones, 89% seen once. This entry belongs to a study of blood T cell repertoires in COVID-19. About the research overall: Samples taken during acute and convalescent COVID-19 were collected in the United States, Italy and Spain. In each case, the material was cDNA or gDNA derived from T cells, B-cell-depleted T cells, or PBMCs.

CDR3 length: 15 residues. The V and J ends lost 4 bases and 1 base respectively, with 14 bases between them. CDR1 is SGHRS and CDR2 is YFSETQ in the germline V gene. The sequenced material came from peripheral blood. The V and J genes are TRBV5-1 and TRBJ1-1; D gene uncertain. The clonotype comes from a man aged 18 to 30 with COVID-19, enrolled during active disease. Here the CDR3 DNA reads TGCGCCAGCAGCCGGGTGGGAGGCTCGAACACTGAAGCTTTCTTT. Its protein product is CASSRVGGSNTEAFF.